These 27 T cell receptor beta chains were sequenced from one sample in a study of blood T cell repertoires in COVID-19. The repertoire was sequenced with immunoSEQ multiplex PCR; TCRdb's copy has only in-frame clones and lacks some. The sample yields 150,000 or so clones, approximately 70% seen once. Input material: peripheral blood. Receptors were obtained from a woman in her 70s with acute or convalescent COVID-19.

This clone was observed a few times. The chain combines TRBV4-1 with TRBJ1-4; TRBD1 is a possible D gene (5 bases). Germline V gene data show CDR1 as MGHRA and CDR2 as YSYEKL. This CDR3 is built from 16 residues. Trimming removed 4 bases at V and 0 bases at J, with 12 bases between. CDR3 in amino acids: CASSPGSGATNEKLFF. The CDR3 nucleotides read TGCGCCAGCAGCCCCGGATCGGGGGCAACTAATGAAAAACTGTTTTTT.

This clone has just a few counts. One end of the junction varies from germline; a read error may be responsible. This chain uses TRBV3-1 (or the pseudogene TRBV3-2) with TRBJ2-7, with 7 bases matching TRBD2. Germline V CDR1 and CDR2: LGHDT, YNNKEL (reference sequence). The CDR3 extends over 11 amino acids. In nucleotides, the CDR3 is TGTGCCAGCAGCCAAGGACTAGCTAGTAAATTC. Encoded protein: CASSQGLASKF.

The chain carries TRBV7-8 and TRBJ1-2; D ambiguous. The germline V and J ends were trimmed by 1 base and 8 bases, with 11 bases remaining between them. The CDR3 contains 13 residues. Germline assignment: CDR1 SGHVS and CDR2 FQNEAQ. The chain's CDR3 is CASSLDEGGGYTF. CDR3 DNA: TGTGCCAGCAGCTTAGATGAGGGAGGAGGCTACACCTTC.

The J gene is TRBJ1-5, the V gene TRBV28; TRBD1 might be the D (6 bases). The CDR3 is 15 residues long. Germline CDR1 MDHEN, CDR2 SYDVKM. V lost 1 base, J lost 7 bases, and 14 bases lay in between. CDR3 amino acids: CASSLYGSGQQPQHF. For the CDR3, the DNA is TGTGCCAGCAGTTTATATGGATCAGGACAGCAGCCCCAGCATTTT. Complete variable domain (other parts from reference TRBV28 and TRBJ1-5): DVKVTQSSRYLVKRTGEKVFLECVQDMDHENMFWYRQDPGLGLRLIYFSYDVKMKEKGDIPEGYSVSREKKERFSLILESASTNQTSMYLCASSLYGSGQQPQHFGDGTRLSIL.

The chain couples TRBV11-2 to TRBJ2-7; tentative D call: TRBD1 (6 bases). Germline assignment: CDR1 SGHAT and CDR2 FQNNGV. The CDR3 loop spans 12 amino acids. V lost 1 base and J 6 bases, leaving 7 bases between the germline ends. CDR3 in amino acids: CASSLGTAEQYF. As DNA, the CDR3 is TGTGCCAGCAGCTTAGGGACAGCCGAGCAGTACTTC.

The J gene is TRBJ2-2, the V gene TRBV7-6, with 7 bases identical to TRBD1. This CDR3 has 14 amino acids. Germline V gene data show CDR1 as SGHVS and CDR2 as FNYEAQ. J was trimmed by 2 bases and V by 5 bases; bases with no gene match: 2. This CDR3 reads CASSRQGNTGELFF. The CDR3 DNA is TGTGCCAGCAGCCGACAGGGAAACACCGGGGAGCTGTTTTTT.

The chain employs TRBV3-1 (or the pseudogene TRBV3-2) and TRBJ1-2; 9 bases fit TRBD1. The germline gives CDR1 LGHDT, CDR2 YNNKEL (reference sequence). This CDR3 is 14 amino acids long. V gave up 3 bases and J gave up 4 bases; unmatched junction bases: 3. CDR3: CASSHPGQGYGYTF. In DNA form, the CDR3 reads TGTGCCAGCAGCCACCCGGGACAGGGCTATGGCTACACCTTC.

The V call is TRBV6-6, the J call TRBJ1-6, with a tentative D call TRBD1 (6 bases). Trimming shortened V by 11 bases and J by 6 bases, and 20 bases separated the two germline ends. The CDR3 is 15 residues long. CDR1 and CDR2 (germline): MNHNY, SVGAGI (reference sequence). The CDR3 bases are TGTGCCTCGGGGGGAACGGGACAACCTAATTCACCCCTCCACTTT. This sequence encodes CASGGTGQPNSPLHF.

This chain uses TRBV2 with TRBJ1-1; D not certain. The CDR3 consists of 14 residues. Germline assignment: CDR1 SNHLY and CDR2 FYNNEI. Trimming removed 5 bases at V and 0 bases at J, with 10 bases between. The CDR3 DNA sequence: TGTGCCAGCAGTTTAAAACAGCTGAACACTGAAGCTTTCTTT. Translation gives CASSLKQLNTEAFF.

V and J are TRBV27 and TRBJ2-7, with 7 bases lining up with TRBD2. The CDR3 runs 13 residues. The V segment lost 7 bases and the J segment 3 bases; nucleotides outside the gene matches: 6. CDR1 is MNHEY and CDR2 is SMNVEV in the germline V gene (reference sequence). The CDR3 region is CASTGGEGYEQYF. CDR3 nucleotides: TGTGCCAGCACCGGCGGGGAGGGCTACGAGCAGTACTTC.

The chain has TRBV6-5 and TRBJ1-1; 10 bases map to TRBD1. Germline V gene sequence: CDR1 MNHEY, CDR2 SVGAGI. With V trimmed by 6 bases and J by 3 bases, 7 bases remained unmatched. CDR3 length: 15 residues. This chain's CDR3 is CASRRLGTGDTEAFF. The CDR3 nucleotides are TGTGCCAGCAGACGCCTTGGGACAGGGGACACTGAAGCTTTCTTT.

This clone occurred a few times. V and J are TRBV6-1 and TRBJ2-1; the match to TRBD1 covers 8 bases. Germline-derived CDR1 and CDR2 are MNHNS and SASEGT. Trimming cost V 3 bases and J 1 base; bases outside gene matches: 2. The CDR3 is 15 amino acids. The CDR3 sequence: CASSDRTGSYNEQFF. The CDR3 nucleotides read TGTGCCAGCAGTGACCGGACAGGGTCCTACAATGAGCAGTTCTTC.

The chain uses TRBV10-3 and TRBJ2-1, with 10 bases fitting TRBD1. Trimming cost V 6 bases and J 7 bases; bases outside gene matches: 9. This CDR3 has 15 residues. CDR1 and CDR2 from the germline V gene are ENHRY and SYGVKD. The CDR3 spells CAIRAGQGTKNEQFF. In nucleotides, the CDR3 is TGTGCCATCAGGGCGGGACAGGGGACGAAGAATGAGCAGTTCTTC.

The rearrangement uses TRBV19 and TRBJ2-1, with 15 bases lining up with TRBD2. V was clipped by 5 bases and J by 14 bases; unmatched bases: 7. The CDR3 has 14 residues. From germline, CDR1 is LNHDA and CDR2 SQIVND (reference sequence). The CDR3, as DNA: TGTGCCAGTAGTGACTCCGGGACTAGCGGGAGGAAGTTCTTC. This gives the protein CASSDSGTSGRKFF.

This clone was found a few times. This chain joins TRBV6-6 and TRBJ1-2, with D tentatively TRBD1 (6 bases). The V and J ends lost 2 bases and 4 bases respectively, with 14 bases between them. Germline V gene lookup returns CDR1 MNHNY and CDR2 SVGAGI (reference sequence). The CDR3 length is 15 residues. The CDR3 nucleotides read TGTGCCAGCAGTTACACCGGGGGGCCTCTCTATGGCTACACCTTC. Translation: CASSYTGGPLYGYTF.

The genes are TRBV2 and TRBJ1-1, with 11 bases fitting TRBD1. With V trimmed by 6 bases and J by 4 bases, 7 bases remained unmatched. The CDR3 has 15 residues. Germline CDR1 and CDR2: SNHLY and FYNNEI. The CDR3 region is CASRADRGRLTEAFF. In nucleotides, the CDR3 is TGTGCCAGCAGGGCGGACAGGGGGCGCCTCACTGAAGCTTTCTTT.

The chain is built from TRBV3-1 (or the pseudogene TRBV3-2) and TRBJ1-1, with 11 bases fitting TRBD1. The germline V gene has CDR1 LGHDT and CDR2 YNNKEL (reference sequence). The trim removed 1 base at V and 11 bases at J, leaving 0 bases unmatched. The CDR3 runs to 12 residues. CDR3 nucleotides: TGTGCCAGCAGCCAAGGGGACAGGGGGGCTTTCTTT. Translating gives CASSQGDRGAFF.

With regard to this clone: The same CDR3 also results from other DNA sequences found in this sample. V and J are TRBV7-2 and TRBJ2-5, with TRBD1 as a possible D gene (7 bases). Germline V gene data show CDR1 as SGHTA and CDR2 as FQGNSA. The CDR3 extends over 14 amino acids. Trimming pared 2 bases from V and 5 bases from J, leaving 12 bases between. CDR3 DNA: TGTGCCAGCAGCTTAACAGGGGAGGAGGAGACCCAGTACTTC. Protein product: CASSLTGEEETQYF.

This clone was recorded at least ten times. The V call is TRBV6-5, the J call TRBJ2-7; TRBD2 is a possible D gene (5 bases). This CDR3 is built from 15 residues. CDR1 MNHEY and CDR2 SVGAGI come from the germline V gene. V lost 4 bases and J 4 bases, leaving 17 bases between the germline ends. The CDR3 DNA follows: TGTGCCAGCAGTTCCGCCGACCTAGCCCTGTACGAGCAGTACTTC. Translated, it gives CASSSADLALYEQYF.

The chain uses TRBV3-1 (or the pseudogene TRBV3-2) and TRBJ1-2; no definite D call. The ends were cut back, 1 base at V and 5 bases at J, with 14 bases in the middle. Germline V lookup: CDR1 LGHDT, CDR2 YNNKEL (reference sequence). There are 15 residues in the CDR3. CDR3 nucleotide sequence: TGTGCCAGCAGCCAAGCCGCAGGACTTCCTTATGGCTACACCTTC. Amino acid sequence: CASSQAAGLPYGYTF.

This clone has more than one count but fewer than ten. V and J are TRBV3-1 (or the pseudogene TRBV3-2) and TRBJ1-5; unclear D gene. This CDR3 spans 14 amino acids. Germline V gene data show CDR1 as LGHDT and CDR2 as YNNKEL (reference sequence). The V and J ends lost 4 bases and 7 bases respectively, with 14 bases between them. CDR3 in amino acids: CASSPEGSLQPQHF. DNA for the CDR3: TGTGCCAGCAGCCCTGAGGGTTCACTACAGCCCCAGCATTTT.

This clone was seen once. The chain recombines TRBV19 with TRBJ1-4; TRBD1 matches 8 bases. There are 15 residues in the CDR3. V shed 2 bases and J 5 bases; nucleotides not matched to a gene: 4. From germline, CDR1 is LNHDA and CDR2 SQIVND (reference sequence). CDR3 loop: CASSIQGAPNEKLFF. The CDR3 DNA reads TGTGCCAGTAGTATACAGGGGGCACCGAATGAAAAACTGTTTTTT.

This clone was observed at least ten times. The genes are TRBV5-1 and TRBJ1-1; 11 bases align to TRBD1. The CDR3 loop spans 14 amino acids. CDR1 is SGHRS, CDR2 YFSETQ, per germline. Trimming cost V 6 bases and J 4 bases; bases outside gene matches: 5. The CDR3 DNA follows: TGCGCCAGCAAATCCGGGACAGGGGGCACTGAAGCTTTCTTT. Translated, it gives CASKSGTGGTEAFF.

The genes are TRBV7-2 and TRBJ2-3; TRBD2 matches at 7 bases. The CDR3 is made up of 15 amino acids. The germline CDR1 and CDR2 sequences are SGHTA and FQGNSA. Trimming cost V 2 bases and J 0 bases; bases outside gene matches: 2. The CDR3 spells CASSLQAGSTDTQYF. CDR3 nucleotide sequence: TGTGCCAGCAGCTTACAAGCGGGGAGCACAGATACGCAGTATTTT.

The rearrangement links TRBV12-3 or TRBV12-4 to TRBJ2-1; 8 bases match TRBD2. V was clipped by 7 bases and J by 7 bases; unmatched bases: 6. CDR3 length equals 13 residues. As DNA, the CDR3 is TGTGCCAGCACAAGTATAGCGGGGAATGAGCAGTTCTTC. Translating gives CASTSIAGNEQFF.

The rearrangement joins TRBV3-1 (or the pseudogene TRBV3-2) to TRBJ2-7, with 10 bases aligning to TRBD2. This CDR3 contains 17 residues. Germline lookup yields CDR1 LGHDT and CDR2 YNNKEL (reference sequence). After removal of 0 bases from V and 0 bases from J, the junction contained 5 bases not matched to a gene. As DNA, the CDR3 is TGTGCCAGCAGCCAAGATGCGGTAGCGGGGGGCTCCTACGAGCAGTACTTC. Translating gives CASSQDAVAGGSYEQYF.

This clone showed up just a few times. The V call is TRBV6-5, the J call TRBJ1-2; a possible D gene is TRBD1 (6 bases). Per germline, CDR1 MNHEY and CDR2 SVGAGI. The CDR3 has 14 residues. Trimming removed 8 bases at V and 2 bases at J, with 15 bases between. The DNA for the CDR3 is TGTGCCAGCCAATCCCCGGGACACAACTATGGCTACACCTTC. This codes for CASQSPGHNYGYTF.